This T cell receptor (beta chain) emerged from a study of regulatory T cells in long-lasting Graves disease (dated by TCRdb to about 2021). Looking at the study overall: To count as having persistent Graves' disease, a patient had to have received antithyroid drug treatment for over 5 years with TSH receptor autoantibodies remaining persistently positive. Antithyroid drugs had been taken for 8.5 to 13 years on average by persistent Graves' disease patients in the clinical cohort. A total of roughly 35 samples underwent TCR sequencing: some 13 from persistent and roughly 20 from newly diagnosed Graves' disease patients. Patients with persistent Graves' disease were compared with patients with newly diagnosed Graves' disease using TCR sequencing and RNA sequencing of peripheral blood. The study was registered as a clinical trial and conducted in China.

General conclusions and limits of the study: Persistent Graves' disease patients showed lower TCR Shannon entropy and fewer highly expanded clones than newly diagnosed patients, suggesting clonal expansion. Sequencing and analysis were limited to the TCR beta chain. Persistent patients shared more public clonotypes among themselves (around 3,000) than newly diagnosed patients did (about 970). The small sample size was acknowledged by the authors as a limitation that may reduce accuracy. Persistent disease showed preferential use of TRBV28, TRBJ1-2 and TRBJ2-5, whereas newly diagnosed disease favored TRBV20-1 and TRBJ2-1. Only peripheral blood was studied, because thyroid tissue, the primary lesion, was inaccessible.

Taken from the germline V gene, the CDR1 and CDR2 loops are SGHTA and FQGNSA. The trim is 1 base for V and 6 bases for J, with a gap of 13 bases between the germline ends. From the cysteine up to the phenylalanine, the CDR3 has a length of 14 residues. Of the read, only the CDR3 DNA is kept; its 42 bases are in frame from base 1. According to the study, the label for this sample's time point signals: persistent/refractory GD, antithyroid drugs over 5 years with positive TRAb. RNA was extracted from PBMCs in TRIzol for both TCR sequencing and RNA sequencing. The diagnosis of Graves' disease followed American Thyroid Association guidelines. Recruitment of patients was carried out at an endocrinology department in Xi'an, China. Each patient gave about 8.1 milliliters of peripheral blood, collected in an EDTA anticoagulant tube. Ficoll Paque Plus density gradient separation was used to isolate PBMCs, and no additional T cell sorting was done. RNA quality was checked with an Agilent 2100 Bioanalyzer and agarose gel, and concentration with a NanoDrop 2000.

Library preparation used multiplex PCR. The reads were generated on an Illumina HiSeq 4000. CDR3 regions were amplified by Arm-PCR with iRepertoire HTBI primers to construct TCR beta libraries. Before sequencing, the PCR products underwent gel purification. The published analysis was carried out like this. Gene usage analysis of CDR3 amino acid clonotypes relied on the roughly 58 TRBV and 15 or so TRBJ segments identified across samples. COPE and FqMerger were used to merge filtered high-quality paired reads into contigs. BLAST was used to align contigs to IMGT TRBV, TRBD and TRBJ reference genes, with CDR3 defined following IMGT. Clonotypes above 0.1% frequency were classified as highly expanded clones. Repertoire diversity was measured by Shannon entropy, and V-J evenness by the Gini coefficient. A clonotype found in more than one individual was treated as public. The public reads were reprocessed in TCRdb via fastp at Q25 and MiXCR, keeping in-frame beta chains. Rows are combined by CDR3 protein, so each entry shows the most common genes and DNA. Clone size and V and J calls follow TCRdb, not the original study. This sample holds roughly 470,000 distinct CDR3 sequences; less than 25% were observed only once. The ten largest clones capture 6.5% to 10% of the sample.

This clonotype was recorded many times. It lacks a known antigen. Within one base of it there is no much larger clone, and no base qualities were kept. The sequence derives from a female donor with Graves disease. The rearranged segments are TRBV7-2 and TRBJ2-7; perhaps TRBD1 is the D gene, with 5 bases matching. The source was peripheral blood mononuclear cells (PBMCs), collected when the disease was refractory, from a patient treated with antithyroid drugs. The bases are TGTGCCAGCAGCTTAGGGGGCCCGATGGGCGAGCAGTACTTC. Its protein is CASSLGGPMGEQYF.